One sample yielded the 13 T cell receptor beta chains listed below, sequenced in a study of CD8 T cells in ankylosing spondylitis. These receptors are not linked to any known antigen. TCRdb ran MiXCR on the 5' RACE reads and lists one entry per CDR3 protein. Of a few hundred thousand distinct CDR3 sequences in the sample, about 20% are singletons; the top ten hold about 17%. Whole-study findings and limits: Typical of ankylosing spondylitis blood, it appeared, was a TCR beta motif of eight highly homologous variants.

The sequencing sample was made of blood, either unsorted or a sorted T cell fraction (not recorded which). These receptors originate from a male donor with ankylosing spondylitis.

J is TRBJ2-1 and V is TRBV12-3 or TRBV12-4; TRBD2 agrees at 8 bases. The CDR3 contains 16 residues. The ends lost 3 bases at V and 7 bases at J; junction bases unmatched: 11. The CDR3 DNA is TGTGCCAGCAGTTTTGCCGGGACTAGGACACGAAATGAGCAGTTCTTC. Translated: CASSFAGTRTRNEQFF.

V gene TRBV7-6 combines with J gene TRBJ2-7; D gene unclear. The V end lost 2 bases, the J end lost 6 bases, and 11 bases lay between the germline ends. The germline V gene encodes CDR1 SGHVS and CDR2 FNYEAQ. This CDR3 comprises 13 residues. The CDR3 spells CASSLNAFSEQYF. The CDR3 coding sequence is TGTGCCAGCAGCTTAAATGCCTTTTCCGAGCAGTACTTC.

The CDR3 protein is CASSSTLTETQYF. CDR3 sequence (DNA): TGCGCCAGCAGCTCGACCTTAACTGAGACCCAGTACTTC. The chain joins TRBV5-1 to TRBJ2-5; no firm D call. Germline V gene sequence: CDR1 SGHRS, CDR2 YFSETQ. With 3 bases removed from V and 5 bases from J, the gap between germline ends came to 11 bases. The CDR3 extends over 13 amino acids.

This chain links TRBV7-7 with TRBJ2-7; TRBD1 agrees at 7 bases. J was trimmed by 6 bases and V by 1 base; bases with no gene match: 15. The CDR3 sequence is 17 residues long. CDR1 is SSHAT and CDR2 is FNYEAQ in the germline V gene (reference sequence). CDR3: CASSLGVQGRRVVEQYF. The CDR3 DNA reads as TGTGCCAGCAGCTTAGGGGTACAGGGGCGACGTGTGGTCGAGCAGTACTTC.

The chain has TRBV20-1 and TRBJ2-1; 7 positions agree with TRBD1. Germline loops: CDR1 DFQATT, CDR2 SNEGSKA (reference sequence). This CDR3 has 10 amino acids. V was clipped by 2 bases and J by 14 bases; unmatched bases: 3. This CDR3 is CSARQGVEFF. The CDR3 region has the DNA TGCAGTGCTAGACAGGGGGTCGAGTTCTTC.

This clonotype was recorded many times. The CDR3 loop reads CASSFSGVRGTEAFF. The CDR3 DNA is TGTGCCAGCAGTTTTTCAGGGGTCCGAGGCACTGAAGCTTTCTTT. The chain couples TRBV12-3 or TRBV12-4 to TRBJ1-1; D possibly corresponds to TRBD1 (6 bases). This CDR3 is built from 15 residues. Deletions cut 3 bases from V and 4 bases from J, with 15 bases between.

The chain links TRBV5-1 to TRBJ2-2; 11 bases map to TRBD2. V gave up 5 bases and J gave up 4 bases; unmatched junction bases: 7. This CDR3 region has 16 residues. Germline values: CDR1 SGHRS, CDR2 YFSETQ. CDR3 sequence reads: CASRSDGTSGTGELFF. CDR3 sequence (DNA): TGCGCCAGCAGATCTGACGGGACTAGCGGCACCGGGGAGCTGTTTTTT.

The chain carries TRBV7-2 and TRBJ2-7; D not certain. Trimming pared 5 bases from V and 2 bases from J, leaving 13 bases between. CDR3 length equals 14 residues. CDR1 is SGHTA and CDR2 is FQGNSA in the germline V gene. The CDR3 coding sequence is TGTGCCAGCAGCCATAGCTATGGGGCCTACGAGCAGTACTTC. Its protein product is CASSHSYGAYEQYF.

This clonotype came up a few times. The chain carries TRBV28 and TRBJ2-5; 8 nucleotides line up with TRBD2. Trimming removed 6 bases from V and 0 bases from J; junction bases left unmatched: 15. Germline CDR1 is MDHEN and CDR2 is SYDVKM. CDR3 length equals 18 residues. Here the CDR3 reads CASRKGLAPTPYQETQYF. The CDR3, as DNA: TGTGCCAGCAGAAAAGGACTAGCTCCCACCCCTTACCAAGAGACCCAGTACTTC.

The CDR3 coding sequence is TGTGCCAGCAGTTCCTGGACAGCCAGCACAGATACGCAGTATTTT. Its translation: CASSSWTASTDTQYF. The V and J genes are TRBV12-3 or TRBV12-4 and TRBJ2-3, with a tentative D call TRBD1 (6 bases). Deletions cut 4 bases from V and 0 bases from J, with 11 bases between. CDR3 size: 15 residues.

This clonotype was counted only a few times. The V and J genes are TRBV27 and TRBJ2-3; 11 nucleotides line up with TRBD2. The CDR3 spans 17 residues. V lost 6 bases and J lost 5; bases outside the gene matches: 13. Germline-derived CDR1 and CDR2 are MNHEY and SMNVEV (reference sequence). The CDR3 DNA follows: TGTGCCAGCAGCCTACCGACTAGCGGGGCAGGGGGAGATACGCAGTATTTT. Its protein product is CASSLPTSGAGGDTQYF.

The chain has TRBV15 and TRBJ2-5, with D possibly being TRBD2 (6 bases). This CDR3 is built from 16 residues. Trimming stripped 0 bases from V and 5 bases from J, with 16 bases between. In germline, CDR1 is LNHNV, CDR2 YYDKDF (reference sequence). CDR3 sequence (DNA): TGTGCCACCAGCAGAGATCCCCGCGACGGGAGCGAGACCCAGTACTTC. It specifies CATSRDPRDGSETQYF.

This clonotype was detected only a few times. The chain recombines TRBV12-3 or TRBV12-4 with TRBJ1-5; TRBD1 agrees at 8 bases. CDR3 length: 18 amino acids. J lost 5 bases, V lost 1 base, and 13 bases had no gene match. The CDR3 DNA reads as TGTGCCAGCAGTTTAGGCCCCTCGACAGGGGCGGGGGATCAGCCCCAGCATTTT. Its protein is CASSLGPSTGAGDQPQHF.